The sequence of this T cell receptor (beta chain) was determined in a study of T cells after posttransplantation cyclophosphamide. Points from the study as a whole: Tissue-infiltrating T cells from skin or gut overlapped little with blood T cells. Recipient CMV seropositivity and CMV reactivation strongly tracked TRB clonality. Later post-transplant blood repertoires were often dominated by donor CD8+ memory clones.

The repertoire was sequenced with immunoSEQ multiplex PCR; TCRdb's copy has only in-frame clones and lacks some. The sample has tens of thousands of clones, about 86% seen once. Between the trimmed V and J ends, which lost 4 bases and 5 bases, there was a span of 10 bases. CDR1 is SGHRS, CDR2 YFSETQ, per germline. The CDR3 runs 14 residues. Worth noting for this clone: Its specificity is unknown.

This TCR came from a man aged 25-45 years with a blood cancer, CMV-positive, and with a related stem cell donor. The chain has TRBV5-1 and TRBJ2-6, with no clear D. Material for sequencing was PBMCs. In DNA, the CDR3 is TGCGCCAGCAGCCCCTATTCTAGGGCCAACGTCCTGACTTTC. Encoded protein: CASSPYSRANVLTF.